Listed here are 7 T cell receptor beta chains from one sample, sequenced in a study of breast tumors, draining lymph nodes, adjacent tissues. TCRdb fed the multiplex PCR reads into MiXCR, producing one record per CDR3 protein. This repertoire shows around 22,000 distinct CDR3 sequences, 50% to 75% found once; its top ten account for around 21%. Sequenced input: tumor-adjacent breast tissue. The receptors were sampled from a female donor with breast cancer. Some clones in this sample may be carry-over from other donors' samples.

V gene TRBV2 combines with J gene TRBJ2-2; perhaps TRBD1 as D (6 bases). Germline assignment: CDR1 SNHLY and CDR2 FYNNEI. Trimming took off 6 bases at V and 0 bases at J, with 11 bases between the two ends. The CDR3 covers 15 residues. CDR3 in DNA: TGTGCCAGCAGAGGAACAGGGTCGAACACCGGGGAGCTGTTTTTT. Amino acid sequence: CASRGTGSNTGELFF.

This clonotype is medium-sized by share. The chain links TRBV29-1 to TRBJ1-3; a possible D gene is TRBD1 (5 bases). Germline lookup yields CDR1 SQVTM and CDR2 ANQGSEA. The CDR3 extends over 13 amino acids. The V end was cut by 1 base, the J end by 4 bases, with 8 bases between. CDR3 in amino acids: CSVEVGGGNTIYF. The DNA of the CDR3 is TGCAGCGTTGAAGTTGGGGGAGGAAACACCATATATTTT.

V and J are TRBV9 and TRBJ2-1; D unresolved. Trimming took off 3 bases at V and 8 bases at J, with 9 bases between the two ends. The CDR3 contains 12 residues. The germline V gene has CDR1 SGDLS and CDR2 YYNGEE. DNA of the CDR3: TGTGCCAGCAGCGCCTCTGTTGATGAGCAGTTCTTC. Protein product: CASSASVDEQFF.

To note about this clonotype: A read error may account for a junction end that differs from germline. The J gene is TRBJ1-3, the V gene TRBV7-8; perhaps TRBD1 as D (5 bases). The CDR3 consists of 15 residues. Germline CDR1 SGHVS, CDR2 FQNEAQ. CDR3 bases: TGTGCCAGCAGCTTTGCCAGGGACTCTGGAAACACCATACATTTT. It codes for CASSFARDSGNTIHF.

This clonotype has at least ten counts. CDR3: CASSPYLGEAFF. As DNA, the CDR3 is TGTGCCAGCTCACCTTACTTGGGCGAAGCTTTCTTT. The chain employs TRBV18 and TRBJ1-1; D gene unclear. Trimming took off 3 bases at V and 8 bases at J, with 10 bases between the two ends. The length of the CDR3 is 12 residues. Germline-derived CDR1 and CDR2 are KGHSH and LQKENI.

The gene calls are TRBV13 and TRBJ2-1; 7 bases are shared with TRBD2. The germline gives CDR1 PRHDT, CDR2 FYEKMQ (reference sequence). V was clipped by 2 bases and J by 7 bases; unmatched bases: 5. The length of the CDR3 is 14 residues. Written as DNA, the CDR3 is TGTGCCAGCAGCTTACGGCGGGAGTCAAATGAGCAGTTCTTC. As protein: CASSLRRESNEQFF.

The rearrangement joins TRBV7-9 to TRBJ2-1; 12 bases align to TRBD2. Germline CDR1 SEHNR, CDR2 FQNEAQ (reference sequence). CDR3 length: 17 residues. After removal of 2 bases from V and 10 bases from J, the junction contained 12 bases not matched to a gene. CDR3 nucleotide sequence: TGTGCCAGCAGCTTACTAGCGGGAGGGGAGGGAGCAATGGAGCAGTTCTTC. This codes for CASSLLAGGEGAMEQFF.